This entry describes one T cell receptor beta chain. As yet, its antigen is unknown. The data derive from a study of shared clonotypes between healthy human individuals. Whole-study findings and limits: Genetic and exposure-history diversity was limited by the small donor number. Non-shared clonotypes were found to have lower generation probabilities than the clonotypes that were shared by all four of the sorted-subset donors.

The study ran the assay at deep level. Here immunoSEQ multiplex PCR was the method, and the copy in TCRdb shows in-frame clones only, minus some. The table has 2 million or so clones, about 95% seen once. J was trimmed by 4 bases and V by 3 bases; bases with no gene match: 6. Germline assignment: CDR1 MNHNS and CDR2 SASEGT. There are 17 residues in the CDR3. Donors were healthy HIV-negative adults without recently reported acute infections or vaccinations. This rearrangement joins TRBV6-1 to TRBJ2-6; 10 nucleotides match TRBD1. The sequencing input was naive CD4+ T cells sorted from blood. Specified subset: CD45RA+ positively selected. This TCR derives from a man aged 18-30 years in good health. The CDR3 coding sequence is TGTGCCAGCAGTGACCCGGGACAGGGGTTCGGGGCCAACGTCCTGACTTTC. It codes for CASSDPGQGFGANVLTF.